Presented here are 31 T cell receptor beta chains from one specimen sequenced in a study of long-term antiretroviral therapy in people with HIV. Sequencing used immunoSEQ v3.0 at survey level. This table comes from immunoSEQ multiplex PCR, and its TCRdb copy is limited to in-frame clones, with some not included. The sample holds fewer than 40,000 clones, more than 75% seen once. Sequenced here: unsorted PBMCs, sampled 1.9 years after starting antiretroviral therapy. These receptors all stem from a man aged 18 to 30 with HIV.

The chain is built from TRBV18 and TRBJ1-4; D call uncertain. Per the germline V gene, CDR1 is KGHSH and CDR2 is LQKENI. With 5 bases removed from V and 4 bases from J, the gap between germline ends came to 17 bases. The length of the CDR3 is 16 residues. The CDR3 coding sequence is TGTGCCAGCTCAACACGATCGACGGGTGATAATGAAAAACTGTTTTTT. Protein: CASSTRSTGDNEKLFF. Filled out from reference TRBV18 and TRBJ1-4, the complete variable domain reads NAGVMQNPRHLVRRRGQEARLRCSPMKGHSHVYWYRQLPEEGLKFMVYLQKENIIDESGMPKERFSAEFPKEGPSILRIQQVVRGDSAAYFCASSTRSTGDNEKLFFGSGTQLSVL.

The chain carries TRBV11-2 and TRBJ2-3; tentatively, D is TRBD2 (5 bases). Trimming shortened V by 5 bases and J by 8 bases, and 8 bases separated the two germline ends. CDR1 is SGHAT and CDR2 is FQNNGV in the germline V gene. This CDR3 is 11 amino acids long. The CDR3 DNA reads as TGTGCCAGCAGCCTCGCGGGTACGCAGTATTTT. Protein sequence: CASSLAGTQYF.

The chain recombines TRBV13 with TRBJ1-1; D gene uncertain. V lost 2 bases and J lost 1, with 8 bases in between. Germline V lookup: CDR1 PRHDT, CDR2 FYEKMQ (reference sequence). The length of the CDR3 is 14 residues. CDR3 in DNA: TGTGCCAGCAGCTTAAGGCAAACGAACACTGAAGCTTTCTTT. It encodes CASSLRQTNTEAFF.

The V and J genes are TRBV7-2 and TRBJ1-4; possibly TRBD1 for D (5 bases). Germline values: CDR1 SGHTA, CDR2 FQGNSA. There are 15 residues in the CDR3. Trimming cost V 10 bases and J 5 bases, with 20 bases left between them. CDR3 protein: CATAYGANRNEKLFF. Written as DNA, the CDR3 is TGTGCCACCGCCTACGGGGCCAATAGAAATGAAAAACTGTTTTTT. The whole variable domain, filled in from reference TRBV7-2 and TRBJ1-4, reads GAGVSQSPSNKVTEKGKDVELRCDPISGHTALYWYRQSLGQGLEFLIYFQGNSAPDKSGLPSDRFSAERTGGSVSTLTIQRTQQEDSAVYLCATAYGANRNEKLFFGSGTQLSVL.

This clone occurred once. The chain is built from TRBV2 and TRBJ2-7; 8 nucleotides match TRBD2. Germline V gene sequence: CDR1 SNHLY, CDR2 FYNNEI. This CDR3 is 16 amino acids long. The J segment lost 3 bases and the V segment lost 2 bases, leaving 9 bases of the junction unmatched. CDR3 sequence reads: CASSESGGGTYYEQYF. The DNA for the CDR3 is TGTGCCAGCAGTGAATCGGGCGGGGGGACCTACTACGAGCAGTACTTC.

The J gene is TRBJ2-7, the V gene TRBV2; 10 bases match TRBD2. Germline V gene sequence: CDR1 SNHLY, CDR2 FYNNEI. The V and J ends lost 8 bases and 3 bases, in that order; junction bases with no gene match: 4. CDR3 size: 13 residues. CDR3 DNA sequence: TGTGCCAGCGTCGCTAGCGGGGGCTACGAGCAGTACTTC. It encodes CASVASGGYEQYF.

The chain employs TRBV6-5 and TRBJ1-1, with 7 bases that match TRBD1. Germline assignment: CDR1 MNHEY and CDR2 SVGAGI. The CDR3 runs 13 residues. J was trimmed by 6 bases and V by 6 bases; bases with no gene match: 7. CDR3 sequence reads: CASSTQGLAEAFF. The CDR3 coding sequence is TGTGCCAGCAGCACACAGGGGCTTGCTGAAGCTTTCTTT.

V and J are TRBV7-9 and TRBJ1-5, with D tentatively TRBD1 (5 bases). This CDR3 spans 15 amino acids. V was cut by 5 bases and J by 3 bases, with 14 bases left in between. Germline V lookup: CDR1 SEHNR, CDR2 FQNEAQ (reference sequence). The CDR3 sequence: CASSAQGGSNQPQHF. The CDR3 bases are TGTGCCAGCAGCGCCCAGGGAGGGTCCAATCAGCCCCAGCATTTT.

The chain employs TRBV7-8 and TRBJ1-6, with 9 bases that match TRBD1. Germline V gives CDR1 SGHVS, CDR2 FQNEAQ. This CDR3 is built from 15 residues. V lost 5 bases and J lost 7; bases outside the gene matches: 6. The chain's CDR3 is CASSADGTGNSPLHF. CDR3 in DNA: TGTGCCAGCAGCGCAGACGGGACAGGGAATTCACCCCTCCACTTT.

This clone was observed once. V gene TRBV19 combines with J gene TRBJ2-2; a possible D gene is TRBD1 (6 bases). This CDR3 is 14 amino acids long. The germline gives CDR1 LNHDA, CDR2 SQIVND (reference sequence). Trimming pared 3 bases from V and 7 bases from J, leaving 12 bases between. The CDR3 DNA reads TGTGCCAGTAGTATGGACAGTAGGATCGGGGAGCTGTTTTTT. Amino acids: CASSMDSRIGELFF.

The V call is TRBV11-3, the J call TRBJ2-3, with D maybe TRBD1 (6 bases). V lost 5 bases and J lost 8, with 23 bases in between. This CDR3 has 16 amino acids. Germline V gives CDR1 SGHNT, CDR2 YENEEA. The CDR3 DNA follows: TGTGCCAGCAGCACAGGGCTGGGGCCGGAGGTCGGTACGCAGTATTTT. Encoded protein: CASSTGLGPEVGTQYF.

The chain uses TRBV11-2 and TRBJ2-2; D remains ambiguous. Germline CDR1 reads SGHAT; CDR2 reads FQNNGV. V lost 1 base and J lost 7, with 4 bases in between. The CDR3 contains 12 residues. CDR3 sequence: CASSLAFGELFF. DNA for the CDR3: TGTGCCAGCAGCTTAGCGTTCGGGGAGCTGTTTTTT.

This clone was detected only a few times. The chain links TRBV10-2 to TRBJ2-7; 13 bases are shared with TRBD2. The CDR3 is made up of 15 amino acids. The V gene's germline CDR1 is WSHSY and CDR2 SAAADI. Germline trimming cut 4 bases from V and 4 bases from J; bases unmatched to any gene: 4. CDR3 residues: CASSGLAGGPYEQYF. CDR3 in DNA: TGCGCCAGCAGTGGACTAGCGGGGGGCCCTTACGAGCAGTACTTC.

The genes are TRBV6-4 and TRBJ1-2; the D gene is possibly TRBD1 (5 bases). CDR3 length: 15 amino acids. The germline V and J ends were trimmed by 6 bases and 6 bases, with 20 bases remaining between them. Germline loops: CDR1 MRHNA, CDR2 SNTAGT. CDR3 sequence reads: CASRPEAGIMDGYTF. The CDR3 bases are TGTGCCAGCAGACCAGAGGCAGGGATAATGGATGGCTACACCTTC.

The gene calls are TRBV7-8 and TRBJ2-1; D perhaps matches TRBD1 (6 bases). Deletions cut 4 bases from V and 5 bases from J, with 18 bases between. This CDR3 is built from 16 residues. Germline CDR1 reads SGHVS; CDR2 reads FQNEAQ. The CDR3 region is CASSSFGTQHHNEQFF. The CDR3 DNA reads TGTGCCAGCAGCTCATTCGGGACACAGCACCACAATGAGCAGTTCTTC.

The chain carries TRBV27 and TRBJ1-5, with 7 bases identical to TRBD1. Germline V CDR1 and CDR2: MNHEY, SMNVEV (reference sequence). With V trimmed by 4 bases and J by 2 bases, 5 bases remained unmatched. The CDR3 is 15 amino acids. CDR3 loop: CASSWDSRGNQPQHF. CDR3 nucleotide sequence: TGTGCCAGCAGTTGGGACAGTCGCGGCAATCAGCCCCAGCATTTT.

This chain joins TRBV7-9 and TRBJ2-7; unclear D gene. Trimming pared 4 bases from V and 4 bases from J, leaving 11 bases between. The germline V gene encodes CDR1 SEHNR and CDR2 FQNEAQ (reference sequence). This CDR3 region has 13 residues. As DNA, the CDR3 is TGTGCCAGCAGCTCAGGACCGAATTACGAGCAGTACGTC. Translation gives CASSSGPNYEQYV.

In its sample, this clone was seen a few times. The chain joins TRBV2 to TRBJ2-7; the match to TRBD1 covers 8 bases. Germline V lookup: CDR1 SNHLY, CDR2 FYNNEI. This CDR3 has 13 amino acids. V was pared by 6 bases and J by 2 bases, with 3 bases of the junction left unmatched. The DNA for the CDR3 is TGTGCCAGCAGGCAGGGGGCCGCCTACGAGCAGTACTTC. Protein: CASRQGAAYEQYF.

The rearrangement joins TRBV6-6 to TRBJ1-4, with 8 nucleotides matching TRBD1. CDR3 length: 14 amino acids. Germline V CDR1 and CDR2: MNHNY, SVGAGI (reference sequence). J was trimmed by 7 bases and V by 4 bases; bases with no gene match: 5. The CDR3 DNA reads as TGTGCCAGCAGTTCAGGGGGCTTGGCTGAAAAACTGTTTTTT. Protein product: CASSSGGLAEKLFF.

The chain is built from TRBV21-1 and TRBJ2-7; whether TRBD1, the table's D call, matches the DNA was not checked. TRBV21-1 represents a pseudogene. This CDR3 comprises 14 residues. CDR3 protein: CASRGTGPSYEQYF. The CDR3 DNA is TGTGCCAGCAGGGGGACAGGGCCTTCCTACGAGCAGTACTTC.

This sequence joins TRBV5-1 and TRBJ1-1; D might be TRBD1 (5 bases). The CDR3 contains 15 residues. Trimming removed 4 bases from V and 0 bases from J, with 13 bases in between. CDR1 and CDR2 (germline): SGHRS, YFSETQ. The CDR3 loop reads CASSGGGGMNTEAFF. In DNA form, the CDR3 reads TGCGCCAGCAGCGGTGGGGGAGGGATGAACACTGAAGCTTTCTTT. Combining the CDR3 with reference TRBV5-1 and TRBJ1-1 gives the whole variable domain KAGVTQTPRYLIKTRGQQVTLSCSPISGHRSVSWYQQTPGQGLQFLFEYFSETQRNKGNFPGRFSGRQFSNSRSEMNVSTLELGDSALYLCASSGGGGMNTEAFFGQGTRLTVV.

In its sample, this clone was seen once. This chain uses TRBV28 with TRBJ2-3; TRBD1 aligns across 7 bases. The V gene's germline CDR1 is MDHEN and CDR2 SYDVKM. This CDR3 contains 15 residues. V gave up 6 bases and J gave up 0 bases; unmatched junction bases: 6. The DNA for the CDR3 is TGTGCCAGCAGACATGGGACAGATAGCACAGATACGCAGTATTTT. Its protein product is CASRHGTDSTDTQYF.

V gene TRBV18 combines with J gene TRBJ2-5; either TRBD1 or TRBD2 may fit D (5 bases each). The CDR3 runs to 15 residues. CDR1 is KGHSH, CDR2 LQKENI, per germline. V gave up 6 bases and J gave up 2 bases, with 16 bases separating them. The CDR3 loop reads CASSVRDGSQETQYF. For the CDR3, the DNA is TGTGCCAGCTCGGTCAGGGACGGCTCGCAAGAGACCCAGTACTTC.

The CDR3 reads CASSRAGPSSVEAFF. In nucleotides, the CDR3 is TGTGCCAGCAGTAGAGCAGGTCCCTCGTCCGTTGAAGCTTTCTTT. The V gene is TRBV6-6, the J gene TRBJ1-1; D gene unclear. Germline CDR1 is MNHNY and CDR2 is SVGAGI (reference sequence). This CDR3 contains 15 residues. V lost 5 bases and J 7 bases, leaving 20 bases between the germline ends.

The sample holds a few counts of this clone. The rearrangement uses TRBV27 and TRBJ2-3, with D uncertain. Per the germline V gene, CDR1 is MNHEY and CDR2 is SMNVEV (reference sequence). Trimming removed 0 bases at V and 2 bases at J, with 9 bases between. This CDR3 region has 15 residues. CDR3 bases: TGTGCCAGCAGTTTATCGAGTCTCTACACAGATACGCAGTATTTT. It specifies CASSLSSLYTDTQYF.

The chain employs TRBV7-9 and TRBJ1-1; 7 nucleotides align to TRBD1. CDR1 and CDR2 (germline): SEHNR, FQNEAQ (reference sequence). This CDR3 region has 11 residues. Trimming removed 5 bases from V and 11 bases from J; junction bases left unmatched: 5. The CDR3: CASSPGTAAFF. CDR3 coding DNA: TGTGCCAGCAGCCCCGGGACAGCTGCTTTCTTT.

The count of this clone is one. The chain recombines TRBV6-4 with TRBJ2-3; 10 bases are shared with TRBD2. From germline, CDR1 is MRHNA and CDR2 SNTAGT. The CDR3 has 16 amino acids. With V trimmed by 0 bases and J by 6 bases, 6 bases remained unmatched. The CDR3 DNA is TGTGCCAGCAGTGACTCGGTAGCGGGGGGCGACGATACGCAGTATTTT. This codes for CASSDSVAGGDDTQYF.

This chain links TRBV7-9 with TRBJ2-5; no clear D gene. V was pared by 5 bases and J by 1 base, with 8 bases between. The CDR3 totals 13 residues. CDR1 is SEHNR, CDR2 FQNEAQ, per germline (reference sequence). CDR3 region: CASSRSVQETQYF. In DNA form, the CDR3 reads TGTGCCAGCAGCCGGAGCGTCCAAGAGACCCAGTACTTC.

The chain links TRBV7-3 to TRBJ1-1, with no clear D. Looked up from germline, CDR1 is SGHTA and CDR2 is FQGTGA. There are 13 residues in the CDR3. V dropped 2 bases and J dropped 1 base, with 5 bases sitting between them. CDR3 bases: TGTGCCAGCAGCTTATGGACGAACACTGAAGCTTTCTTT. It encodes CASSLWTNTEAFF.

The rearrangement joins TRBV4-2 to TRBJ2-5, with D unclear. The CDR3 extends over 15 amino acids. Germline lookup yields CDR1 LGHNA and CDR2 YNFKEQ. Trimming stripped 0 bases from V and 5 bases from J, with 13 bases between. CDR3 loop: CASSQDLRAIETQYF. CDR3 DNA sequence: TGTGCCAGCAGCCAAGACCTTAGGGCGATCGAGACCCAGTACTTC.

The J gene is TRBJ1-1, the V gene TRBV18; D unresolved. Trimming left V 0 bases short and J 11 bases short, with 10 bases between. Germline V lookup: CDR1 KGHSH, CDR2 LQKENI. The CDR3 is 12 residues long. The CDR3 protein is CASSPPGIDAFF. CDR3 bases: TGTGCCAGCTCACCACCGGGGATAGACGCTTTCTTT.